The 8 T cell receptor beta chains below come from one sample, sequenced in a study of shared clonotypes between healthy human individuals. Method: immunoSEQ multiplex PCR; TCRdb's copy keeps in-frame clones and lacks some. The table lists about 1.5 million clones, approximately 98% of them singletons, with around 0.47% in the top ten. Sample: naive CD4+ T cells sorted from blood. Sample subset: CD45RA+ positively selected. Source of these receptors: a man aged 30 to 39 in good health.

The gene calls are TRBV4-2 and TRBJ2-7, with 10 positions matching TRBD2. V shed 3 bases, J shed 0 bases, and the junction held 5 bases outside the gene matches. Germline V gene lookup returns CDR1 LGHNA and CDR2 YNFKEQ. This CDR3 region has 16 residues. DNA of the CDR3: TGTGCCAGCAGCCAGGACCGACTAGCGGGCTCCTACGAGCAGTACTTC. Its translation is CASSQDRLAGSYEQYF.

The chain has TRBV5-5 and TRBJ1-5; D perhaps matches TRBD1 (5 bases). V lost 1 base and J 3 bases, leaving 11 bases between the germline ends. CDR1 and CDR2 (germline): SGHKS, YYEKEE (reference sequence). The CDR3 runs to 15 residues. In DNA form, the CDR3 reads TGTGCCAGCAGCTTGTCACAGGTCTTCAATCAGCCCCAGCATTTT. Its protein is CASSLSQVFNQPQHF.

The chain joins TRBV6-5 to TRBJ2-1; 9 positions match TRBD1. The J segment lost 9 bases and the V segment lost 8 bases, leaving 14 bases of the junction unmatched. The CDR3 has 15 residues. Germline values: CDR1 MNHEY, CDR2 SVGAGI. The CDR3 nucleotides are TGTGCCAGCCGAGGGACAGGGATAATTGGTGGTGAGCAGTTCTTC. This translates into CASRGTGIIGGEQFF.

The chain recombines TRBV7-6 with TRBJ1-5, with a weak D call TRBD1 (6 bases). This CDR3 has 13 amino acids. In germline, CDR1 is SGHVS, CDR2 FNYEAQ. Trimming took off 9 bases at V and 5 bases at J, with 14 bases between the two ends. This CDR3 is CASFSGVYQPQHF. CDR3 DNA: TGTGCCAGTTTTTCAGGGGTGTATCAGCCCCAGCATTTT.

V usage is TRBV5-6 and J usage is TRBJ2-1, with 10 bases aligning to TRBD2. Germline CDR1 reads SGHDT; CDR2 reads YYEEEE. The ends lost 4 bases at V and 7 bases at J; junction bases unmatched: 17. The CDR3 sequence is 18 residues long. CDR3: CASSQRLALAGVNNEQFF. The CDR3 nucleotides read TGTGCCAGCAGCCAGCGCCTGGCTCTAGCGGGAGTAAATAATGAGCAGTTCTTC. The variable domain in full, completed from reference TRBV5-6 and TRBJ2-1, reads DAGVTQSPTHLIKTRGQQVTLRCSPKSGHDTVSWYQQALGQGPQFIFQYYEEEERQRGNFPDRFSGHQFPNYSSELNVNALLLGDSALYLCASSQRLALAGVNNEQFFGPGTRLTVL.

The chain couples TRBV11-2 to TRBJ2-7; maybe TRBD1 (6 bases). V lost 4 bases to trimming and J lost 3 bases, with 19 bases between them. The V gene's germline CDR1 is SGHAT and CDR2 FQNNGV. The CDR3 is 16 residues long. CDR3 sequence reads: CASSYISGQSYYEQYF. The CDR3, as DNA: TGTGCCAGCAGCTACATATCCGGACAGTCTTACTACGAGCAGTACTTC. Full variable domain (outside the CDR3, taken from reference TRBV11-2 and TRBJ2-7): EAGVAQSPRYKIIEKRQSVAFWCNPISGHATLYWYQQILGQGPKLLIQFQNNGVVDDSQLPKDRFSAERLKGVDSTLKIQPAKLEDSAVYLCASSYISGQSYYEQYFGPGTRLTVT.

The chain links TRBV7-2 to TRBJ2-5; 7 positions match TRBD1. The length of the CDR3 is 14 residues. Germline assignment: CDR1 SGHTA and CDR2 FQGNSA. Trimming removed 1 base from V and 5 bases from J; junction bases left unmatched: 4. CDR3 nucleotides: TGTGCCAGCAGCTTAGGTGACAGGGCTGAGACCCAGTACTTC. Translating it yields CASSLGDRAETQYF.

Regarding this clone: This may stem from a read error, because a much larger clone lies one nucleotide away. This chain links TRBV7-9 with TRBJ1-2; TRBD1 agrees at 8 bases. The CDR3 has 13 residues. Germline assignment: CDR1 SEHNR and CDR2 FQNEAQ (reference sequence). With 3 bases clipped from V and 3 bases from J, the junction kept 0 bases outside the gene matches. In nucleotides, the CDR3 is TGTGCCAGCAGCTTGGACAGGGACTATGGCTACACCTTC. As protein: CASSLDRDYGYTF.